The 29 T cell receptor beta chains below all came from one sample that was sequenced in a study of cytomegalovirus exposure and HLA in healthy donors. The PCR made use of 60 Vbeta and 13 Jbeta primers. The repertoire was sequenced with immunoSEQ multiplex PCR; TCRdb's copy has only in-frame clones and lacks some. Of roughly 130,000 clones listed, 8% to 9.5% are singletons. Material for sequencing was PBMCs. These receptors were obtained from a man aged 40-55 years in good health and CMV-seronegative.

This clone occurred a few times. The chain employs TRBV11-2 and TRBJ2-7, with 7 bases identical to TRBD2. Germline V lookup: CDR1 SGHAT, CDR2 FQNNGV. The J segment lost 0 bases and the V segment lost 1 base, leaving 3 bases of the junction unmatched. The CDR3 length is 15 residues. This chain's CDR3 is CASSLASGTSYEQYF. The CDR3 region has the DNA TGTGCCAGCAGCTTAGCAAGCGGGACCTCCTACGAGCAGTACTTC.

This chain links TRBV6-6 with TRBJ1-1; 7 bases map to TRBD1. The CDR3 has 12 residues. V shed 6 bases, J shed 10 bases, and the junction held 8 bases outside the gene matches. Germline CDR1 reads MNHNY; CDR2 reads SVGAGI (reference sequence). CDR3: CASSRTGDVAFF. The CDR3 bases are TGTGCCAGCAGCCGCACAGGGGACGTAGCTTTCTTT.

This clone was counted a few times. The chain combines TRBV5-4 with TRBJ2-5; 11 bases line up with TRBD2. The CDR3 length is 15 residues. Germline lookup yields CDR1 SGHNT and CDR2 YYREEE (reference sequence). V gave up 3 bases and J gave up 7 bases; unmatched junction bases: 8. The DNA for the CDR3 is TGTGCCAGCAGCTCGCCGACTAGCGGGGACGGGACCCAGTACTTC. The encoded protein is CASSSPTSGDGTQYF.

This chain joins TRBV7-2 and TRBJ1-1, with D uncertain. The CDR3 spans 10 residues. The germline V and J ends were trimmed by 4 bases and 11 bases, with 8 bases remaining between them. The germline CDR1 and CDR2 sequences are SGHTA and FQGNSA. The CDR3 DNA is TGTGCCAGCAGCTACGATAGCGCTTTCTTT. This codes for CASSYDSAFF. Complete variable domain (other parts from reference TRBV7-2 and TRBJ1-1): GAGVSQSPSNKVTEKGKDVELRCDPISGHTALYWYRQSLGQGLEFLIYFQGNSAPDKSGLPSDRFSAERTGGSVSTLTIQRTQQEDSAVYLCASSYDSAFFGQGTRLTVV.

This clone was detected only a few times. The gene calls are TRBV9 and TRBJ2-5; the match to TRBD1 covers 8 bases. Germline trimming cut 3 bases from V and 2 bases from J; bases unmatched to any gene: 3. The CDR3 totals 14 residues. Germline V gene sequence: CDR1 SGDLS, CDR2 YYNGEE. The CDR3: CASSGQGPQETQYF. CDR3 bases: TGTGCCAGCAGCGGACAGGGGCCGCAAGAGACCCAGTACTTC.

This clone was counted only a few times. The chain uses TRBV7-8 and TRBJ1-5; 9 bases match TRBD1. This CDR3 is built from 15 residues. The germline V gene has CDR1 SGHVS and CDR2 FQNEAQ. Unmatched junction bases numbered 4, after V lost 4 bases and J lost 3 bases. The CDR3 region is CASSYRTGDNQPQHF. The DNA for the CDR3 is TGTGCCAGCAGCTATAGGACAGGGGACAATCAGCCCCAGCATTTT.

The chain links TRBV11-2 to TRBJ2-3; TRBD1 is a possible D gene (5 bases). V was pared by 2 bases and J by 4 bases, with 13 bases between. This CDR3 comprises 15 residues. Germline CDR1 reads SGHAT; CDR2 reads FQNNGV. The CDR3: CASSLLKGASDTQYF. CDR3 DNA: TGTGCCAGCAGCTTACTCAAAGGGGCTTCAGATACGCAGTATTTT.

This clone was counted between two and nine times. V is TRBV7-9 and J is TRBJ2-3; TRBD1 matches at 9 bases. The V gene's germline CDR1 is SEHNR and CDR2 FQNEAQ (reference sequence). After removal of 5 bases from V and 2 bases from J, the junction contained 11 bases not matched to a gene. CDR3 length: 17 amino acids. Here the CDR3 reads CASSPPLGTGHTDTQYF. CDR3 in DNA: TGTGCCAGCAGCCCCCCTCTCGGGACAGGGCACACAGATACGCAGTATTTT.

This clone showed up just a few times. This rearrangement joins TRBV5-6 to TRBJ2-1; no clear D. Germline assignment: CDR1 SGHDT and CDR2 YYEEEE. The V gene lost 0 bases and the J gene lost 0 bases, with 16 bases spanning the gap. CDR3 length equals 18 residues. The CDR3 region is CASSLGPLKLSSYNEQFF. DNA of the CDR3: TGTGCCAGCAGCTTGGGCCCTTTGAAGCTTAGCTCCTACAATGAGCAGTTCTTC.

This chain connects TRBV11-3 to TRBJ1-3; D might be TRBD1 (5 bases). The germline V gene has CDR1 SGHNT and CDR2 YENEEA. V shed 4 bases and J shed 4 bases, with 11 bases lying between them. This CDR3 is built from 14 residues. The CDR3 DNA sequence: TGTGCCAGCAGCTCGGGGGAAGCCGGAAACACCATATATTTT. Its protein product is CASSSGEAGNTIYF.

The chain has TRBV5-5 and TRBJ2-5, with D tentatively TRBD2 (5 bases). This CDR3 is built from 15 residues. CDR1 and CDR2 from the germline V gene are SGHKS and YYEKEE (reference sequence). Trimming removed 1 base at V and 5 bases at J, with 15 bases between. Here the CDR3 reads CASSLLGSWRETQYF. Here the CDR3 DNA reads TGTGCCAGCAGCTTGTTGGGTAGCTGGAGGGAGACCCAGTACTTC.

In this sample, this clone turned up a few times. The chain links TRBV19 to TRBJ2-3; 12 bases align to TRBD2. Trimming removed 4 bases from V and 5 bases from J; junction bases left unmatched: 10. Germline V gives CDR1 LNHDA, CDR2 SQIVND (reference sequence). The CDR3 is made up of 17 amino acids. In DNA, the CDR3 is TGTGCCAGTAGTACGAGGCTAGCGGGGGGGCCGGGAGATACGCAGTATTTT. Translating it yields CASSTRLAGGPGDTQYF.

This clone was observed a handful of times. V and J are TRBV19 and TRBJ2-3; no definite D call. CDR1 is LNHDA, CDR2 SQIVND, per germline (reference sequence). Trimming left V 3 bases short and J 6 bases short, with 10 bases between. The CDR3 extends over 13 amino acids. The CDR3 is CASSIAFGDTQYF. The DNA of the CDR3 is TGTGCCAGTAGTATCGCTTTCGGGGATACGCAGTATTTT.

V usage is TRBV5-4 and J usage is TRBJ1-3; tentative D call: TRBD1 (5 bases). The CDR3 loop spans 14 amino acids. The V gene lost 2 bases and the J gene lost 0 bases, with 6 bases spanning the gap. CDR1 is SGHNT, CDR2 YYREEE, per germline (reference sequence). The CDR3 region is CASSFDSSGNTIYF. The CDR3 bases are TGTGCCAGCAGCTTTGACAGCTCTGGAAACACCATATATTTT.

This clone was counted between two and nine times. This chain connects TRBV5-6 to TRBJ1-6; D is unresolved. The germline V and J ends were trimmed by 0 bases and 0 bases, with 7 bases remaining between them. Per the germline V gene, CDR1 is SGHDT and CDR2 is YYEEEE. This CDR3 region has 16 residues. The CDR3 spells CASSLAASSYNSPLHF. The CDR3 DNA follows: TGTGCCAGCAGCTTGGCCGCCAGCTCCTATAATTCACCCCTCCACTTT.

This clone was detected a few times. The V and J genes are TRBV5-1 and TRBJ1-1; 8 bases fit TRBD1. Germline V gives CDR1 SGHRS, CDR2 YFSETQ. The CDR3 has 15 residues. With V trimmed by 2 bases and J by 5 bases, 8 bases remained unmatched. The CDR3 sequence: CASSLSQGAITEAFF. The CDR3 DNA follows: TGCGCCAGCAGCTTAAGCCAGGGGGCAATTACTGAAGCTTTCTTT.

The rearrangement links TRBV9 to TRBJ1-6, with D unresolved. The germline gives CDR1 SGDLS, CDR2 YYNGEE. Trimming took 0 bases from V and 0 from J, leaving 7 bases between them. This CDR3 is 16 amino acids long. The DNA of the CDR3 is TGTGCCAGCAGCGTAGCGATCAGCTCCTATAATTCACCCCTCCACTTT. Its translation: CASSVAISSYNSPLHF.

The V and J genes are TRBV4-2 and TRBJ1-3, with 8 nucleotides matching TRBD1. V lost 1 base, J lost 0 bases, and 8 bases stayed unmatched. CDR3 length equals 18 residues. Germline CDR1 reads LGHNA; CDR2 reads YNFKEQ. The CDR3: CASSQVTGGTNSGNTIYF. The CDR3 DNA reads TGTGCCAGCAGCCAAGTTACAGGGGGTACCAACTCTGGAAACACCATATATTTT.

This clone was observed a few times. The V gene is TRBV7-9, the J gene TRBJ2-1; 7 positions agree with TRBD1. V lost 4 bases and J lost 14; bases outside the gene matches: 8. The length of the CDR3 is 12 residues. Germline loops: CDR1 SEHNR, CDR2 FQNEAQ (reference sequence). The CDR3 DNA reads TGTGCCAGCAGCTATCAGGGGGAGAAGAAGTTCTTC. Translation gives CASSYQGEKKFF. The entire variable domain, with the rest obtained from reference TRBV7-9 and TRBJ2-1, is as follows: DTGVSQNPRHKITKRGQNVTFRCDPISEHNRLYWYRQTLGQGPEFLTYFQNEAQLEKSRLLSDRFSAERPKGSFSTLEIQRTEQGDSAMYLCASSYQGEKKFFGPGTRLTVL.

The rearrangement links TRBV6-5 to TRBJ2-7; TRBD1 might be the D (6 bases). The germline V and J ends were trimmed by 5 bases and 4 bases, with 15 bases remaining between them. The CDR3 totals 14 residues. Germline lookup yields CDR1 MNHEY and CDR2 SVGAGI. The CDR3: CASSPSDSFYEQYF. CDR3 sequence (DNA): TGTGCCAGCAGTCCCTCGGACAGTTTTTACGAGCAGTACTTC.

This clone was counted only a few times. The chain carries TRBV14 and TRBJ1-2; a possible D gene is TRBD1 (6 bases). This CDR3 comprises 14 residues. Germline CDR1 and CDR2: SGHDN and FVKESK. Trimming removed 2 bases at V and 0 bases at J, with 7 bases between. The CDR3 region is CASSQRTANYGYTF. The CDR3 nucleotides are TGTGCCAGCAGCCAAAGGACAGCTAACTATGGCTACACCTTC.

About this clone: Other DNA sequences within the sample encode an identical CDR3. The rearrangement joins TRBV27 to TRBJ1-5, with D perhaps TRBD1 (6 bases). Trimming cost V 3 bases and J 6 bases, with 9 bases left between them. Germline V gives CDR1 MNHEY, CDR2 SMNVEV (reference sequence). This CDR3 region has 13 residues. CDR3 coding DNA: TGTGCCAGCAGTTTCAGGGGCGGTCAGCCCCAGCATTTT. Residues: CASSFRGGQPQHF.

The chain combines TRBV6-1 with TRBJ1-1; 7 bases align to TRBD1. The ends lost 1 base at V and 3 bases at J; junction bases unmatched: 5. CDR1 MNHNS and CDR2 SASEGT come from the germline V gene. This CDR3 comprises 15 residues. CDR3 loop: CASSEDEGAYTEAFF. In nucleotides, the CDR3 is TGTGCCAGCAGTGAAGACGAGGGGGCTTACACTGAAGCTTTCTTT.

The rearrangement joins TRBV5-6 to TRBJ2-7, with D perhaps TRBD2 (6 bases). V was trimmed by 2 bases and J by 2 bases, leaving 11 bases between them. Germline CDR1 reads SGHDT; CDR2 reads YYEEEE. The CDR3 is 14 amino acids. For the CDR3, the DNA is TGTGCCAGCAGCTTTGTGGGGGGAGCCTACGAGCAGTACTTC. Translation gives CASSFVGGAYEQYF.

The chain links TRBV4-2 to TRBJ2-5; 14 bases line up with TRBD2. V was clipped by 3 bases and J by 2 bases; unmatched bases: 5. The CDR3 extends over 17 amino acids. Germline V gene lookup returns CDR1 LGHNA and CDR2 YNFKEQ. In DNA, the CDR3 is TGTGCCAGCAGCCAGGGACTAGCGGGGGTGGGGCAAGAGACCCAGTACTTC. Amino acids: CASSQGLAGVGQETQYF.

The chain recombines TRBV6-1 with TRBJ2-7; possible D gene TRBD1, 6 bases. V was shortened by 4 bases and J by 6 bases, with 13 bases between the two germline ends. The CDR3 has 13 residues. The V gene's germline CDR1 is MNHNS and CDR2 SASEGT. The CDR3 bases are TGTGCCAGCAGTGTCGACAGGAACGGCGAGCAGTACTTC. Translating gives CASSVDRNGEQYF.

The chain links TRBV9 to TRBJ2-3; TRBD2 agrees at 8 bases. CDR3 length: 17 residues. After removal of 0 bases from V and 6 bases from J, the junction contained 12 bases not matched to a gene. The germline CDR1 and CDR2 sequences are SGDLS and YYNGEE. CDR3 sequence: CASSVEPSGGAWDTQYF. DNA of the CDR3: TGTGCCAGCAGCGTAGAGCCCAGCGGGGGAGCTTGGGATACGCAGTATTTT.

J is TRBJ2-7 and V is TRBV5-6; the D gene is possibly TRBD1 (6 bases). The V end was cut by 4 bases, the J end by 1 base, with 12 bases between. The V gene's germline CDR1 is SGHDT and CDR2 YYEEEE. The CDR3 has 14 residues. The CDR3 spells CASSTGQGSYEQYF. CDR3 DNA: TGTGCCAGCAGCACGGGACAAGGTTCCTACGAGCAGTACTTC.

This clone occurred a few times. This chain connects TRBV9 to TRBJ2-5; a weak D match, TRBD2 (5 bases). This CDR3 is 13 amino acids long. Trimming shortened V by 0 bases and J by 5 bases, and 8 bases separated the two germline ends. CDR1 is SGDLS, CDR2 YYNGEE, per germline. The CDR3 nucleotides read TGTGCCAGCAGCGTAGATAGAGGGGAGACCCAGTACTTC. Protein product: CASSVDRGETQYF.